The T cell receptor beta chain under discussion was sequenced for a study of identical twins. Study-level findings and limits: The more abundant beta clonotypes in cord blood had fewer insertions, and memory repertoires did not show this.

TCRdb re-called the 5' RACE reads with MiXCR, one entry per CDR3 protein. The sample holds 650,000 to 750,000 distinct CDR3 sequences, around 21% seen once. As for this clonotype: What it binds is not known.

This CDR3 contains 14 residues. V lost 3 bases, J lost 2 bases, and 9 bases lay in between. Looked up from germline, CDR1 is SGHTA and CDR2 is FQGTGA. Separately, the same data were catalogued under a study of T cells expressing NK-cell markers. As reported in that work: It was sorted CD3+CD56-NKG2C+, CD3+CD56+NKG2C- and CD3+CD56+NKG2C+ T cells that provided the TCR beta repertoires.

The chain combines TRBV7-3 with TRBJ2-3, with TRBD2 as a possible D gene (5 bases). The receptor was derived from a woman under 30 in good health. The sequenced material came from PBMCs. CDR3 sequence (DNA): TGTGCCAGCAGCTTCGAGGGAACCACAGATACGCAGTATTTT. It yields the protein CASSFEGTTDTQYF.